The 17 T cell receptor beta chains presented below share a single source sample, sequenced in a study of identical twins. In TCRdb, the 5' RACE reads were re-called with MiXCR into one record per CDR3 protein. This sample carries a few hundred thousand distinct CDR3 sequences, 9.6% of them seen once, and the ten largest clones take 3%. These data were likewise used in another study, on yellow fever vaccine responses in identical twins.

The sample taken for sequencing was PBMCs. The source of these receptors is a woman between 18 and 29 years old in good health.

The CDR3 DNA reads TGTGCCAGCAGCTTCGCGGTCCAAAGCTACGAGCAGTACTTC. Protein product: CASSFAVQSYEQYF. The chain is built from TRBV13 and TRBJ2-7, with unresolved D. CDR1 is PRHDT, CDR2 FYEKMQ, per germline (reference sequence). This CDR3 is built from 14 residues. Trimming took 3 bases from V and 3 from J, leaving 12 bases between them.

This clonotype has ten or more counts. The rearrangement links TRBV7-2 to TRBJ2-7; maybe TRBD2 (6 bases). Trimming stripped 5 bases from V and 9 bases from J, with 17 bases between. Per germline, CDR1 SGHTA and CDR2 FQGNSA. The CDR3 loop spans 13 amino acids. CDR3 nucleotides: TGTGCCAGCAGCGCGGGACCGAATACCGGGCAGTACTTC. Its protein product is CASSAGPNTGQYF.

The chain carries TRBV5-6 and TRBJ2-7; no clear D gene. CDR3 length: 14 residues. The V and J ends lost 1 base and 1 base respectively, with 9 bases between them. Germline loops: CDR1 SGHDT, CDR2 YYEEEE. The CDR3 here is CASSLFAVSYEQYF. CDR3 nucleotides: TGTGCCAGCAGCTTGTTCGCAGTGTCCTACGAGCAGTACTTC.

This clonotype was observed a few times. The gene calls are TRBV4-2 and TRBJ2-5, with D possibly TRBD1 on 6 matching bases. The CDR3 length is 14 residues. Germline CDR1 and CDR2: LGHNA and YNFKEQ. V lost 2 bases to trimming and J lost 4 bases, with 11 bases between them. The CDR3 spells CASSQTTGGETQYF. The CDR3 nucleotides are TGTGCCAGCAGCCAAACGACAGGCGGAGAGACCCAGTACTTC.

CDR3 sequence reads: CSVNRGSGEQYF. CDR3 in DNA: TGCAGCGTGAACCGAGGTTCGGGCGAGCAGTACTTC. This chain uses TRBV29-1 with TRBJ2-7, with D unclear. Germline V gene data show CDR1 as SQVTM and CDR2 as ANQGSEA. This CDR3 is built from 12 residues. V was shortened by 6 bases and J by 6 bases, with 15 bases between the two germline ends.

In this sample, this clonotype turned up many times. The chain couples TRBV5-1 to TRBJ2-7, with TRBD2 identical over 9 bases. The V gene end was trimmed by 2 bases and the J gene end by 4 bases; junction bases not matched to a gene: 7. Per the germline V gene, CDR1 is SGHRS and CDR2 is YFSETQ. This CDR3 has 15 residues. For the CDR3, the DNA is TGCGCCAGCAGCTTTGGAAATAGCGGGGGTTACGAGCAGTACTTC. Its translation is CASSFGNSGGYEQYF.

The chain joins TRBV28 to TRBJ2-7; D call uncertain. The CDR3 is made up of 16 amino acids. The V end lost 3 bases, the J end lost 2 bases, and 17 bases lay between the germline ends. Germline V gene lookup returns CDR1 MDHEN and CDR2 SYDVKM. This CDR3 reads CASSFMGVNPPYEQYF. In DNA, the CDR3 is TGTGCCAGCAGTTTCATGGGCGTTAACCCACCCTACGAGCAGTACTTC. The full variable domain, in which reference TRBV28 and TRBJ2-7 provide the parts outside the CDR3, is DVKVTQSSRYLVKRTGEKVFLECVQDMDHENMFWYRQDPGLGLRLIYFSYDVKMKEKGDIPEGYSVSREKKERFSLILESASTNQTSMYLCASSFMGVNPPYEQYFGPGTRLTVT.

This clonotype was counted a few times. The CDR3: CASSHQGKQETQYF. The CDR3 bases are TGTGCCAGCAGCCACCAAGGGAAACAAGAGACCCAGTACTTC. The rearrangement links TRBV14 to TRBJ2-5; no clear D. This CDR3 has 14 residues. Per germline, CDR1 SGHDN and CDR2 FVKESK. V gave up 3 bases and J gave up 2 bases, with 10 bases separating them.

The gene calls are TRBV10-3 and TRBJ1-6; unclear D gene. Trimming shortened V by 3 bases and J by 5 bases, and 11 bases separated the two germline ends. The germline gives CDR1 ENHRY, CDR2 SYGVKD. The CDR3 spans 15 residues. CDR3 DNA: TGTGCCATCAGTGACCAGGAGAGGCATAATTCACCCCTCCACTTT. Translated, it gives CAISDQERHNSPLHF.

The table lists this clonotype with a few counts. This sequence joins TRBV3-1 and TRBJ2-1, with 12 bases fitting TRBD1. This CDR3 is built from 16 residues. From germline, CDR1 is LGHDT and CDR2 YNNKEL (reference sequence). V was pared by 3 bases and J by 7 bases, with 7 bases of the junction left unmatched. The CDR3 DNA is TGTGCCAGCAGCCAGAGTCCGGGACAGGGGGCAAATGAGCAGTTCTTC. Its translation: CASSQSPGQGANEQFF.

This chain links TRBV29-1 with TRBJ2-3; D not resolved. V was clipped by 1 base and J by 2 bases, with 7 bases between them. The CDR3 is 13 residues long. CDR1 is SQVTM, CDR2 ANQGSEA, per germline. The CDR3 sequence: CSVEGAPTDTQYF. In nucleotides, the CDR3 is TGCAGCGTTGAAGGGGCCCCCACAGATACGCAGTATTTT.

This clonotype occurred many times. The V gene is TRBV20-1, the J gene TRBJ2-3; D may correspond to TRBD1 or TRBD2 (5 bases each). The CDR3 has 13 amino acids. V was shortened by 3 bases and J by 7 bases, with 14 bases between the two germline ends. The germline V gene encodes CDR1 DFQATT and CDR2 SNEGSKA (reference sequence). This CDR3 reads CSASSGQGNTQYF. The CDR3 DNA reads as TGCAGTGCTAGTTCGGGGCAAGGGAATACGCAGTATTTT.

This clonotype occurred a few times. The rearrangement links TRBV12-3 or TRBV12-4 to TRBJ2-7, with a tentative D call TRBD2 (5 bases). This CDR3 comprises 15 residues. The V and J ends lost 5 bases and 3 bases respectively, with 17 bases between them. CDR3 sequence: CASSPRGSQIYEQYF. CDR3 DNA sequence: TGTGCCAGCAGTCCGAGAGGGTCACAAATCTACGAGCAGTACTTC.

This clonotype turned up a few times. V gene TRBV20-1 combines with J gene TRBJ2-1; D not certain. The CDR3 extends over 14 amino acids. Germline V gene lookup returns CDR1 DFQATT and CDR2 SNEGSKA (reference sequence). V lost 5 bases, J lost 7 bases, and 18 bases lay in between. The CDR3 DNA reads TGCAGTGCTCCGGACCCCTACGTTGTGAATGAGCAGTTCTTC. This encodes CSAPDPYVVNEQFF.

This clonotype showed up many times. V usage is TRBV12-3 or TRBV12-4 and J usage is TRBJ2-1; 7 nucleotides match TRBD2. The CDR3 extends over 14 amino acids. V gave up 5 bases and J gave up 8 bases; unmatched junction bases: 9. As DNA, the CDR3 is TGTGCCAGCAGTGTGGGACTAAAGGCCGATGAGCAGTTCTTC. Protein sequence: CASSVGLKADEQFF.

The rearrangement joins TRBV11-2 to TRBJ2-2; TRBD2 might be the D (5 bases). The CDR3 sequence is 14 residues long. The germline CDR1 and CDR2 sequences are SGHAT and FQNNGV. Trimming took off 5 bases at V and 7 bases at J, with 14 bases between the two ends. The CDR3 nucleotides are TGTGCCAGCAGCCCTGAGAGGGTGGGCGGGGAGCTGTTTTTT. It is translated as CASSPERVGGELFF. Using reference TRBV11-2 and TRBJ2-2 for the parts outside the CDR3, the full variable domain is EAGVAQSPRYKIIEKRQSVAFWCNPISGHATLYWYQQILGQGPKLLIQFQNNGVVDDSQLPKDRFSAERLKGVDSTLKIQPAKLEDSAVYLCASSPERVGGELFFGEGSRLTVL.

In its sample, this clonotype was seen a few times. V usage is TRBV5-5 and J usage is TRBJ2-5, with TRBD1 as a possible D gene (6 bases). Looked up from germline, CDR1 is SGHKS and CDR2 is YYEKEE (reference sequence). With 4 bases removed from V and 2 bases from J, the gap between germline ends came to 15 bases. This CDR3 has 15 residues. CDR3 region: CASSPKTGYQETQYF. CDR3 nucleotide sequence: TGTGCCAGCAGCCCCAAGACAGGATATCAAGAGACCCAGTACTTC.